This TCR beta chain was found in a study of blood T cell repertoires in COVID-19. Looking at the study overall: Nucleic acid was either cDNA or gDNA, and it came from T cells, B-cell-depleted T cells, or PBMCs.

This clone was recorded once. Germline CDR1 SQVTM, CDR2 ANQGSEA. Trimming left V 4 bases short and J 3 bases short, with 15 bases between. This CDR3 is built from 14 residues. The protocol was immunoSEQ multiplex PCR, while the TCRdb copy is restricted to in-frame clones and leaves out a portion. This table holds approximately 70,000 clones, approximately 90% found once. The chain couples TRBV29-1 to TRBJ2-5; D gene uncertain. This clonotype was obtained from a woman aged 18 to 35 with acute or convalescent COVID-19. Sequenced sample: peripheral blood. In nucleotides, the CDR3 is TGCAGCGTTGCCCCCTCGCGCATTGAAGAGACCCAGTACTTC. This codes for CSVAPSRIEETQYF.